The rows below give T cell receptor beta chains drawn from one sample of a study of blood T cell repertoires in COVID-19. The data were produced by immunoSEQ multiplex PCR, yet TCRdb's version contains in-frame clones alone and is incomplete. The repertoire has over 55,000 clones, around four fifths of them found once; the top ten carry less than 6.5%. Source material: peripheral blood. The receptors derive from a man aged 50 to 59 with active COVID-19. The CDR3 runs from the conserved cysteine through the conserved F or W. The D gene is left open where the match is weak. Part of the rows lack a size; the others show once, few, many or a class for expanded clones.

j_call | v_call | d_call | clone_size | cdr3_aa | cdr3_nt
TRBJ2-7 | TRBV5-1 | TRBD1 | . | CASSPQGEYEQYF | TGCGCCAGCAGCCCCCAGGGGGAATACGAGCAGTACTTC
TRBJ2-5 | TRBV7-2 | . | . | CASSTTSFGTQYF | TGTGCCAGCAGTACCACTAGTTTCGGGACCCAGTACTTC
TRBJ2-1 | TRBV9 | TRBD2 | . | CASSEGLAEYNEQFF | TGTGCCAGCAGCGAGGGGCTAGCGGAGTACAATGAGCAGTTCTTC
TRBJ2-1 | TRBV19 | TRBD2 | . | CASSLQASGLDEQFF | TGTGCCAGTAGTCTCCAGGCTAGCGGCCTCGATGAGCAGTTCTTC
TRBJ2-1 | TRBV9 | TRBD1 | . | CASSSGTAKQFF | TGTGCCAGCAGCTCCGGGACAGCGAAGCAGTTCTTC
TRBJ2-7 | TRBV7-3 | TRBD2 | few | CASSLGAGDYEQYF | TGTGCCAGCAGCCTTGGGGCGGGAGACTACGAGCAGTACTTC
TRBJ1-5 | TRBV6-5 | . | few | CASTWAENQPQHF | TGTGCCAGCACGTGGGCAGAGAATCAGCCCCAGCATTTT
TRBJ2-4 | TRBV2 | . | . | CASTEGVTSRTKNIQYF | TGTGCCAGCACCGAGGGAGTGACTAGTAGGACCAAAAACATTCAGTACTTC
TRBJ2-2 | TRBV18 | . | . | CASSPPALNTGELFF | TGTGCCAGCTCACCACCGGCATTGAACACCGGGGAGCTGTTTTTT
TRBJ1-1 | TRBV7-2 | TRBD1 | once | CASSLRQGGTEAFF | TGTGCCAGCAGCCTCCGACAGGGAGGTACTGAAGCTTTCTTT
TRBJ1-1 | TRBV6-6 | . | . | CASGAYGGADYVEAFF | TGTGCCAGCGGGGCATATGGGGGGGCCGACTATGTTGAAGCTTTCTTT
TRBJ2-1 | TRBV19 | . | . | CASSIEDGTFGPYNEQFF | TGTGCCAGTAGTATAGAAGACGGGACTTTTGGGCCCTACAATGAGCAGTTCTTC
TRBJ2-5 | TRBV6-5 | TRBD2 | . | CASRLAGLLGETQYF | TGTGCCAGCAGATTAGCGGGCCTTCTGGGGGAGACCCAGTACTTC
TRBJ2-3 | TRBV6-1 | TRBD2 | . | CASSGLAARAPTDTQYF | TGTGCCAGCAGTGGACTAGCGGCACGAGCCCCCACAGATACGCAGTATTTT
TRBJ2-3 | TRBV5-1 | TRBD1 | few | CASSLGGTGGTDTQYF | TGCGCCAGCAGCTTGGGCGGGACAGGGGGCACAGATACGCAGTATTTT
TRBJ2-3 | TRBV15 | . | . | CATRGVSSTDTQYF | TGTGCCACCAGAGGGGTTAGCAGCACAGATACGCAGTATTTT
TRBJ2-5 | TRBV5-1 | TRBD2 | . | CASSLAPSGGAETQYF | TGCGCCAGCAGCTTGGCACCTAGCGGGGGGGCGGAGACCCAGTACTTC
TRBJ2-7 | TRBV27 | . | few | CASSPTGSVYEQYF | TGTGCCAGCAGCCCGACAGGATCCGTTTACGAGCAGTACTTC
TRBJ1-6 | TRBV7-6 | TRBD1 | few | CASSLARQGRSPLHF | TGTGCCAGCAGCTTAGCCAGACAGGGGAGGTCACCCCTCCACTTT
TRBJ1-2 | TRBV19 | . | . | CASRPGSFGYTF | TGTGCCAGTAGACCGGGAAGTTTCGGCTACACCTTC
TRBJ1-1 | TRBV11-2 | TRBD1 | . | CASSHPRGQGTRNTEAFF | TGTGCCAGCAGCCACCCTAGGGGACAGGGGACTAGGAACACTGAAGCTTTCTTT
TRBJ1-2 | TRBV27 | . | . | CASRYRPWDYGYTF | TGTGCCAGCAGGTACAGGCCCTGGGACTATGGCTACACCTTC
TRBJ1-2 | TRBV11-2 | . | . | CASSLDRDYGYTF | TGTGCCAGCAGCTTAGACAGGGACTATGGCTACACCTTC
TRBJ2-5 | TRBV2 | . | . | CASDDNSYQETQYF | TGTGCCAGTGACGACAACAGTTACCAAGAGACCCAGTACTTC
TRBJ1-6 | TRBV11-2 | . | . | CASSLASNSPLHF | TGTGCCAGCAGCTTAGCGTCGAATTCACCCCTCCACTTT
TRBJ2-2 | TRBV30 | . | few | CAYRSGPATGELFF | TGTGCCTATCGTAGCGGACCAGCCACCGGGGAGCTGTTTTTT
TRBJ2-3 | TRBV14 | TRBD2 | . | CASSQGQWSGGADTQYF | TGTGCCAGCAGCCAAGGACAGTGGAGCGGGGGCGCAGATACGCAGTATTTT
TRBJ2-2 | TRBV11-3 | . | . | CASSSGRPGTGELFF | TGTGCCAGCAGTTCCGGGCGCCCAGGGACCGGGGAGCTGTTTTTT
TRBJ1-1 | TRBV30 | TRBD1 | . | CAWSGGQGAECTEAFF | TGTGCCTGGAGTGGGGGACAGGGGGCTGAATGCACTGAAGCTTTCTTT
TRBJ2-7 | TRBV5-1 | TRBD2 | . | CASSSSTSDPSEQYF | TGCGCCAGCAGCTCCTCGACTAGCGACCCCTCGGAGCAGTACTTC
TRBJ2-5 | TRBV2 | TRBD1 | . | CASSEAPTGGATETQYF | TGTGCCAGCAGTGAAGCGCCAACAGGGGGCGCGACAGAGACCCAGTACTTC
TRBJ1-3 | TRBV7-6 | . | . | CASSYTGNSGNTIYF | TGTGCCAGCAGCTATACAGGGAACTCTGGAAACACCATATATTTT
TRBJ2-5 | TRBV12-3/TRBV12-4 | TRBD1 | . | CATRGQQETQYF | TGTGCCACCAGGGGACAGCAAGAGACCCAGTACTTC
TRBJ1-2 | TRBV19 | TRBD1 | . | CASSPPDRGGYGYTF | TGTGCCAGTAGTCCGCCAGACAGGGGGGGGTATGGCTACACCTTC
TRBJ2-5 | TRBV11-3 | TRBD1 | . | CASSFGTGGSETQYF | TGTGCCAGCAGCTTCGGGACAGGGGGATCGGAGACCCAGTACTTC
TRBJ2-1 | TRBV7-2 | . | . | CASRRGGDNEQFF | TGTGCCAGCCGCAGGGGTGGGGATAATGAGCAGTTCTTC
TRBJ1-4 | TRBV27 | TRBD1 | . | CASSPGGRQSEKLFF | TGTGCCAGCAGTCCAGGGGGTCGTCAAAGTGAAAAACTGTTTTTT
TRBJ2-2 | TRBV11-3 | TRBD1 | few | CASRSRDREGPGELFF | TGTGCCAGCAGGAGCCGGGACAGGGAGGGTCCCGGGGAGCTGTTTTTT
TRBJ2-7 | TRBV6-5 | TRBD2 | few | CASSSLQAGVDEQYF | TGTGCCAGCAGTTCTCTCCAAGCGGGAGTTGACGAGCAGTACTTC
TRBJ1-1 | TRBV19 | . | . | CASSIGTPNTEAFF | TGTGCCAGTAGTATAGGGACACCGAACACTGAAGCTTTCTTT
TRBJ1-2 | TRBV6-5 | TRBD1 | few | CASTQRFRTGYGYTF | TGTGCCAGCACCCAAAGGTTTAGGACAGGCTATGGCTACACCTTC
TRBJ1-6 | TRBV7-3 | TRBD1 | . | CASSLTGGTNSPLHF | TGTGCCAGCAGCCTAACAGGGGGTACTAATTCACCCCTCCACTTT
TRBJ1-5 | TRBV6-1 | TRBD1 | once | CASSEFPGQGTQPQHF | TGTGCCAGCAGTGAATTCCCGGGACAGGGAACTCAGCCCCAGCATTTT
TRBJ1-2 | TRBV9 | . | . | CASSANRDGSGYTF | TGTGCCAGCAGCGCGAACAGGGATGGTTCTGGCTACACCTTC
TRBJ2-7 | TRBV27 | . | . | CASSAGDRASLLDSEQYF | TGTGCCAGCAGTGCCGGGGATAGGGCCTCCCTCCTCGATTCGGAGCAGTACTTC
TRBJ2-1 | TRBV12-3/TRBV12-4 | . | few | CASTGHVYNEQFF | TGTGCCAGCACGGGACATGTCTACAATGAGCAGTTCTTC
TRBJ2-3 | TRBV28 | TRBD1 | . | CASREQGATDTQYF | TGTGCCAGCAGGGAACAGGGGGCCACAGATACGCAGTATTTT
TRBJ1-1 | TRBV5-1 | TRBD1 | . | CASSSRGQTLNTEAFF | TGCGCCAGCAGCTCGAGGGGACAGACCCTGAACACTGAAGCTTTCTTT